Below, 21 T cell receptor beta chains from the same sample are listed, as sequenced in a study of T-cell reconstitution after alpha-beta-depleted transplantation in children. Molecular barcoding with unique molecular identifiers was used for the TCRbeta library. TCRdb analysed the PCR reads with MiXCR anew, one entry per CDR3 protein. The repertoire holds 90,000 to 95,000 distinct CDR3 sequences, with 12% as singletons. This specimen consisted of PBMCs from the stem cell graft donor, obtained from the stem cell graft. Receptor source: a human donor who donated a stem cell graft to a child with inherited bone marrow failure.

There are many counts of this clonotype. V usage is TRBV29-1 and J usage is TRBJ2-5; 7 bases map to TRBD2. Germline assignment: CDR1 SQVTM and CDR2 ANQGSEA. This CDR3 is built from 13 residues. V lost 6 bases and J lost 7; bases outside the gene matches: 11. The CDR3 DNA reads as TGCAGCGTGGGGGGGGAGGCAGGCGGGACCCAGTACTTC. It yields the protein CSVGGEAGGTQYF.

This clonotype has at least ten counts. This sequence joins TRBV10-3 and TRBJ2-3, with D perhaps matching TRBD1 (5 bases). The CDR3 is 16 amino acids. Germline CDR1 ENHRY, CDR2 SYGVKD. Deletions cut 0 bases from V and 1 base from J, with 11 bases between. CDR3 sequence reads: CAISESDGARTDTQYF. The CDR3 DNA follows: TGTGCCATCAGTGAGTCTGATGGGGCGCGCACAGATACGCAGTATTTT.

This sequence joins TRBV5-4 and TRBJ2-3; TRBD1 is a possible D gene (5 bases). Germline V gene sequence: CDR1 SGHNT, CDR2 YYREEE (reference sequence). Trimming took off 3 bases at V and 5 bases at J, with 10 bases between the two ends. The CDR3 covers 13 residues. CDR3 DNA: TGTGCCAGCAGCTCGACAGTCCTAGATACGCAGTATTTT. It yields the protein CASSSTVLDTQYF. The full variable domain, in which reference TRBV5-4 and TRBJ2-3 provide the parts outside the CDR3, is ETGVTQSPTHLIKTRGQQVTLRCSSQSGHNTVSWYQQALGQGPQFIFQYYREEENGRGNFPPRFSGLQFPNYSSELNVNALELDDSALYLCASSSTVLDTQYFGPGTRLTVL.

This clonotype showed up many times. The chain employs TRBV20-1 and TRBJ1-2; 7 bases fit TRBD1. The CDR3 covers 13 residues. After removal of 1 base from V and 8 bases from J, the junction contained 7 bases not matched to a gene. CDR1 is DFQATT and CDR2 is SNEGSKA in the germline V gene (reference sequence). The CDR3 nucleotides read TGCAGTGCTAGAGTTGAAGGGGGCGGGGGCTACACCTTC. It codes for CSARVEGGGGYTF.

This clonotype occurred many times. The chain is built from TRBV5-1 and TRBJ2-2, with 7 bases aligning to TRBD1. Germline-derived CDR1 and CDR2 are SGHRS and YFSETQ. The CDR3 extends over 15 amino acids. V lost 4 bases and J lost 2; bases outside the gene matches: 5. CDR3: CASSPGQFNTGELFF. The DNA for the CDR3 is TGCGCCAGCAGCCCGGGACAGTTCAACACCGGGGAGCTGTTTTTT.

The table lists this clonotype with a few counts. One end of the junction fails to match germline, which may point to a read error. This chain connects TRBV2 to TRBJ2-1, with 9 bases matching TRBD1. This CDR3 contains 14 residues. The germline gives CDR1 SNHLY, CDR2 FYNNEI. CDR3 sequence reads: CASSAGQGHNDQFF. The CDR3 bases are TGTGCCAGCAGCGCGGGACAGGGACACAATGACCAGTTCTTC. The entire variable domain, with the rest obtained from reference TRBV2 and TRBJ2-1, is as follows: EPEVTQTPSHQVTQMGQEVILRCVPISNHLYFYWYRQILGQKVEFLVSFYNNEISEKSEIFDDQFSVERPDGSNFTLKIRSTKLEDSAMYFCASSAGQGHNDQFFGPGTRLTVL.

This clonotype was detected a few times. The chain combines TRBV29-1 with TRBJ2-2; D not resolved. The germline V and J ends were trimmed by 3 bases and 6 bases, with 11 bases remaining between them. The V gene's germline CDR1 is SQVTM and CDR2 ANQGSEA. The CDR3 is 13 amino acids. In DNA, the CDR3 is TGCAGCGTTGAGTTCGGATGGCCCGGGGAGCTGTTTTTT. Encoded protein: CSVEFGWPGELFF.

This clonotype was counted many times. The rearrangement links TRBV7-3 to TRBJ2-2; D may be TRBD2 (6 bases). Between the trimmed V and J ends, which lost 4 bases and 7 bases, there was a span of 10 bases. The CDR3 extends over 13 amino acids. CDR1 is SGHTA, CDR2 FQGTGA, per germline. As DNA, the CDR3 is TGTGCCAGCAGCTCCGGGGGTGACGGGGAGCTGTTTTTT. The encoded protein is CASSSGGDGELFF.

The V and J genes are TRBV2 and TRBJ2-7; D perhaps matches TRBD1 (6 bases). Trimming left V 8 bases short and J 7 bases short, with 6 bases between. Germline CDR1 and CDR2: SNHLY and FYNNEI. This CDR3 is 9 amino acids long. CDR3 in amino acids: CASGTEQYF. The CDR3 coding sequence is TGTGCCAGCGGGACAGAGCAGTACTTC.

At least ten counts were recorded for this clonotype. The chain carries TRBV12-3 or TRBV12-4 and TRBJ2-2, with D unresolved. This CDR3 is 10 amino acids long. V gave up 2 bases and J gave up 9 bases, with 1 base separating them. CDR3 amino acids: CASSLRELFF. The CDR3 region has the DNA TGTGCCAGCAGTTTAAGGGAGCTGTTTTTT.

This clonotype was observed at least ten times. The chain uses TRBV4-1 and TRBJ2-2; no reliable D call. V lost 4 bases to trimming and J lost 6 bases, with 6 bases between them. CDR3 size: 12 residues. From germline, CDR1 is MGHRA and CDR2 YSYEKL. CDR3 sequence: CASSRLAGELFF. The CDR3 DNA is TGCGCCAGCAGCCGTCTTGCCGGGGAGCTGTTTTTT.

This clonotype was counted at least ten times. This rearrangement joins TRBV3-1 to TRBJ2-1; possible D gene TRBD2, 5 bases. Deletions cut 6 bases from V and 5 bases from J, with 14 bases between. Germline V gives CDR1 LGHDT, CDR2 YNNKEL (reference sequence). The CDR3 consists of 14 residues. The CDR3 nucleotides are TGTGCCAGCAGGGACTTCGGAAACCACAATGAGCAGTTCTTC. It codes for CASRDFGNHNEQFF.

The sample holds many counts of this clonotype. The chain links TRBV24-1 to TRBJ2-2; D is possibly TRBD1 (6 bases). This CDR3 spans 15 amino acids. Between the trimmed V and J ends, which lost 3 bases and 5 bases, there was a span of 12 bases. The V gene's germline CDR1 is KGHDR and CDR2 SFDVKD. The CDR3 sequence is CATSDVTGDTGELFF. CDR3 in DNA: TGTGCCACCAGTGATGTGACAGGAGATACCGGGGAGCTGTTTTTT.

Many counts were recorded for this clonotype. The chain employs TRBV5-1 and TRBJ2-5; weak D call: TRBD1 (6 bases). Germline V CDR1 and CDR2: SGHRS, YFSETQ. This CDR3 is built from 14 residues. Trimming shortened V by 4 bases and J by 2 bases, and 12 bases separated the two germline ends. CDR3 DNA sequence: TGCGCCAGCAGCAGAAACGGACAGCAAGAGACCCAGTACTTC. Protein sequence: CASSRNGQQETQYF. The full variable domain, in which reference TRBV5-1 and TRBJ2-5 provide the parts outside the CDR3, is KAGVTQTPRYLIKTRGQQVTLSCSPISGHRSVSWYQQTPGQGLQFLFEYFSETQRNKGNFPGRFSGRQFSNSRSEMNVSTLELGDSALYLCASSRNGQQETQYFGPGTRLLVL.

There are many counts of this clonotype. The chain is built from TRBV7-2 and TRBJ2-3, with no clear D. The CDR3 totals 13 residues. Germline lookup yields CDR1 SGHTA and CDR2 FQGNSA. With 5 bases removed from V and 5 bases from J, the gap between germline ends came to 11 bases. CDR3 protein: CASSPEMRDTQYF. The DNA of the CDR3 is TGTGCCAGCAGCCCTGAGATGCGAGATACGCAGTATTTT.

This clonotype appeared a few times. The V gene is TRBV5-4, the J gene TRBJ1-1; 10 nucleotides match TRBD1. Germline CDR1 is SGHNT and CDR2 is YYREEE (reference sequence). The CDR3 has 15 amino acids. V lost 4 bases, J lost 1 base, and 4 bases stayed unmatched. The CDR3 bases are TGTGCCAGCAGCCCGCGGGACAGGGGGAACACTGAAGCTTTCTTT. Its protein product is CASSPRDRGNTEAFF. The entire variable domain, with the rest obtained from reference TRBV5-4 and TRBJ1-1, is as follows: ETGVTQSPTHLIKTRGQQVTLRCSSQSGHNTVSWYQQALGQGPQFIFQYYREEENGRGNFPPRFSGLQFPNYSSELNVNALELDDSALYLCASSPRDRGNTEAFFGQGTRLTVV.

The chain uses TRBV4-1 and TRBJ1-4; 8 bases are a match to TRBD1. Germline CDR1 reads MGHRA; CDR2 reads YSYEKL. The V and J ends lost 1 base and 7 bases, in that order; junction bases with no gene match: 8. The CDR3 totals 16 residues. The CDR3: CASSQARTGLAEKLFF. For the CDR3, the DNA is TGCGCCAGCAGCCAAGCCAGGACAGGGCTGGCTGAAAAACTGTTTTTT.

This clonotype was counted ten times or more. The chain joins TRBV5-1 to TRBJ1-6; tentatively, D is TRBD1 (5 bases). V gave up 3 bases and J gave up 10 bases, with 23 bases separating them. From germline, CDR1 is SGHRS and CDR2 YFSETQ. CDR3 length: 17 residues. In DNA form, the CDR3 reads TGCGCCAGCAGCTCGGACATCCTCGCCCCGAGCGGCTCACCCCTCCACTTT. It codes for CASSSDILAPSGSPLHF.

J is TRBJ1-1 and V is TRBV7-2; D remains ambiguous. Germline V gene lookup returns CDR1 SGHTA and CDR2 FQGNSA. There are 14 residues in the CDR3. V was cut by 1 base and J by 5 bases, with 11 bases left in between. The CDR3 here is CASSLVPGWTEAFF. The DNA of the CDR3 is TGTGCCAGCAGCTTAGTCCCAGGTTGGACTGAAGCTTTCTTT.

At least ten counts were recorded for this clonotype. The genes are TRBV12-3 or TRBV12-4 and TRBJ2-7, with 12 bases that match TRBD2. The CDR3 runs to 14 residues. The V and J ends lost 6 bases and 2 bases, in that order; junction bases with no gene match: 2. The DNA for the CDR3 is TGTGCCAGCAGCGGACTAGCGGGAACCTACGAGCAGTACTTC. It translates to CASSGLAGTYEQYF.

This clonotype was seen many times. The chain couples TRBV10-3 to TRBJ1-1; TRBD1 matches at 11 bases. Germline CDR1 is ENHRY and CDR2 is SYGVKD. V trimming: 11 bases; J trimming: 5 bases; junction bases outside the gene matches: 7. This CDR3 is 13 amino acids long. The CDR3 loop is CAVSGTGGTEAFF. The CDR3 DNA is TGTGCCGTCTCCGGGACAGGGGGGACTGAAGCTTTCTTT.